The next 22 T cell receptor beta chains were all read from a single sample in a study of blood T cells in healthy people across ages. Primed by a sample-barcoded 5' primer and a J-beta primer mix, a second PCR proceeded for roughly 7 to 11 cycles. TCRdb reprocessed the 5' RACE reads via MiXCR and lists one record per CDR3 protein. Of about 970,000 distinct CDR3 sequences listed, roughly half are singletons. Sequencing input: blood. These receptors came from a woman between 55 and 75 years old in good health.

This clonotype was observed once. V is TRBV9 and J is TRBJ2-1; weak D call: TRBD1 (6 bases). CDR1 and CDR2 from the germline V gene are SGDLS and YYNGEE. Trimming shortened V by 6 bases and J by 8 bases, and 15 bases separated the two germline ends. The CDR3 loop spans 13 amino acids. CDR3 sequence: CASTRQDSDEQFF. The CDR3 bases are TGTGCCAGCACTAGACAGGACAGCGATGAGCAGTTCTTC. Together with reference TRBV9 and TRBJ2-1, the CDR3 gives the full variable domain: DSGVTQTPKHLITATGQRVTLRCSPRSGDLSVYWYQQSLDQGLQFLIQYYNGEERAKGNILERFSAQQFPDLHSELNLSSLELGDSALYFCASTRQDSDEQFFGPGTRLTVL.

As regards this clonotype: A clone one base away is much larger, so this may be a read error. The chain links TRBV5-5 to TRBJ1-5; D may be TRBD1 (5 bases). The CDR3 loop spans 15 amino acids. Trimming stripped 0 bases from V and 1 base from J, with 8 bases between. Germline CDR1 SGHKS, CDR2 YYEKEE (reference sequence). Written as DNA, the CDR3 is TGTGCCAGCAGCTTGGGGGGGGAGAGCAATCAGCCCCAGCATTTT. It yields the protein CASSLGGESNQPQHF.

The chain joins TRBV12-3 or TRBV12-4 to TRBJ2-7, with D possibly matching TRBD2 (5 bases). V shed 5 bases and J shed 6 bases, with 17 bases lying between them. The CDR3 consists of 14 residues. In DNA form, the CDR3 reads TGTGCCAGCAGTCCGATCGGGGTCTCGGGCGAGCAGTACTTC. Encoded protein: CASSPIGVSGEQYF.

The V and J genes are TRBV28 and TRBJ2-1; 7 bases are shared with TRBD2. The end of the DNA is better explained by TRBJ2-7, so the J call may be wrong. The length of the CDR3 is 15 residues. CDR1 is MDHEN, CDR2 SYDVKM, per germline. This CDR3 reads CASSLGGRIYNEQYF. The CDR3 DNA reads TGTGCCAGCAGTTTGGGAGGGAGAATCTACAATGAGCAGTACTTC.

This clonotype was detected a few times. The J gene is TRBJ2-1, the V gene TRBV10-3; 7 bases match TRBD2. Germline values: CDR1 ENHRY, CDR2 SYGVKD. CDR3 length: 15 residues. The ends lost 10 bases at V and 1 base at J; junction bases unmatched: 10. CDR3 loop: CATGQRDVSYNEQFF. CDR3 in DNA: TGTGCCACGGGTCAGCGGGACGTTTCCTACAATGAGCAGTTCTTC.

V is TRBV20-1 and J is TRBJ2-1; 12 bases are a match to TRBD2. CDR1 and CDR2 (germline): DFQATT, SNEGSKA (reference sequence). There are 18 residues in the CDR3. V shed 0 bases and J 0 bases; nucleotides not matched to a gene: 6. In nucleotides, the CDR3 is TGCAGTGCTAGAGATCTAGAGACTAGCGGGGGCTCCTACAATGAGCAGTTCTTC. Residues: CSARDLETSGGSYNEQFF.

The V and J genes are TRBV15 and TRBJ2-5; D uncertain. The CDR3 is 16 residues long. The germline V and J ends were trimmed by 0 bases and 3 bases, with 14 bases remaining between them. Germline values: CDR1 LNHNV, CDR2 YYDKDF (reference sequence). The CDR3 here is CATSRDRLANEETQYF. The CDR3 nucleotides are TGTGCCACCAGCAGAGATCGGTTGGCCAATGAAGAGACCCAGTACTTC.

This clonotype was counted ten times or more. This chain uses TRBV10-2 with TRBJ2-7; D unclear. Trimming stripped 7 bases from V and 0 bases from J, with 4 bases between. The CDR3 contains 11 residues. From germline, CDR1 is WSHSY and CDR2 SAAADI. DNA of the CDR3: TGCGCCAGCACCGCCTCCTACGAGCAGTACTTC. This encodes CASTASYEQYF.

The chain links TRBV29-1 to TRBJ2-7; a possible D gene is TRBD2 (5 bases). Per germline, CDR1 SQVTM and CDR2 ANQGSEA. Between the trimmed V and J ends, which lost 8 bases and 4 bases, there was a span of 12 bases. The CDR3 is 11 residues long. CDR3 nucleotides: TGCAGCACTGGAAGCGGATACGAGCAGTACTTC. It specifies CSTGSGYEQYF.

CDR3 amino acids: CSVDGLAGYNEQFF. The CDR3 nucleotides read TGCAGCGTTGATGGGCTAGCGGGATACAATGAGCAGTTCTTC. This chain joins TRBV29-1 and TRBJ2-1; 9 positions agree with TRBD2. Germline values: CDR1 SQVTM, CDR2 ANQGSEA. This CDR3 comprises 14 residues. V shed 3 bases, J shed 4 bases, and the junction held 4 bases outside the gene matches.

V and J are TRBV7-9 and TRBJ2-7; D is possibly TRBD1 (6 bases). This CDR3 contains 14 residues. Trimming stripped 3 bases from V and 4 bases from J, with 13 bases between. CDR1 is SEHNR and CDR2 is FQNEAQ in the germline V gene (reference sequence). The CDR3: CASSLQQGRYEQYF. CDR3 nucleotide sequence: TGTGCCAGCAGCTTGCAACAGGGCAGGTACGAGCAGTACTTC.

This sequence joins TRBV6-5 and TRBJ1-5, with no clear D. The V end was cut by 0 bases, the J end by 5 bases, with 11 bases between. This CDR3 spans 15 amino acids. Germline values: CDR1 MNHEY, CDR2 SVGAGI. The CDR3 loop is CASSYSGVRDQPQHF. In DNA form, the CDR3 reads TGTGCCAGCAGTTACTCCGGGGTAAGAGATCAGCCCCAGCATTTT.

This chain connects TRBV28 to TRBJ2-3; TRBD2 aligns across 8 bases. With V trimmed by 6 bases and J by 2 bases, 10 bases remained unmatched. Germline assignment: CDR1 MDHEN and CDR2 SYDVKM. The CDR3 totals 16 residues. The CDR3 loop reads CASSPDERESTDTQYF. The CDR3 DNA reads TGTGCCAGCAGCCCCGACGAGCGGGAGTCCACAGATACGCAGTATTTT.

With regard to this clonotype: A single base separates this from a much larger clone, so it may be a read error. The V call is TRBV7-6, the J call TRBJ1-4, with D possibly matching TRBD1 (6 bases). Germline lookup yields CDR1 SGHVS and CDR2 FNYEAQ. Trimming took 11 bases from V and 5 from J, leaving 18 bases between them. This CDR3 has 14 amino acids. In nucleotides, the CDR3 is TGTGCCTCTTCGAAGGGGGGTGGAAATGAAAAACTGTTTTTT. Translation: CASSKGGGNEKLFF.

This chain joins TRBV20-1 and TRBJ2-5; 11 bases map to TRBD2. Matching the DNA end better, TRBJ2-7 makes the J call doubtful. This CDR3 has 16 residues. Germline V gives CDR1 DFQATT, CDR2 SNEGSKA (reference sequence). CDR3 DNA sequence: TGCAGTGCTAGAGATGCGCGACTAGCGGGATCGTACGAGCAGTACTTC. It yields the protein CSARDARLAGSYEQYF.

The V gene is TRBV3-1, the J gene TRBJ2-1; 8 bases are shared with TRBD2. This CDR3 is 14 amino acids long. Germline V CDR1 and CDR2: LGHDT, YNNKEL (reference sequence). V trimming: 2 bases; J trimming: 7 bases; junction bases outside the gene matches: 4. CDR3 coding DNA: TGTGCCAGCAGCCAACTAGCGGGTGGTAATGAGCAGTTCTTC. This encodes CASSQLAGGNEQFF.

The chain couples TRBV7-6 to TRBJ2-3, with D perhaps TRBD1 (6 bases). The CDR3 consists of 13 residues. Trimming took 6 bases from V and 6 from J, leaving 13 bases between them. The V gene's germline CDR1 is SGHVS and CDR2 FNYEAQ. CDR3 amino acids: CASRQGNVDTQYF. The CDR3 DNA is TGTGCCAGCAGACAGGGTAACGTCGATACGCAGTATTTT.

V is TRBV7-9 and J is TRBJ1-6; 7 bases are a match to TRBD1. V trimming: 1 base; J trimming: 6 bases; junction bases outside the gene matches: 9. This CDR3 spans 17 amino acids. Germline V gives CDR1 SEHNR, CDR2 FQNEAQ (reference sequence). Written as DNA, the CDR3 is TGTGCCAGCAGCTTAGAGAACTTGACAGGGAGTAATTCACCCCTCCACTTT. This codes for CASSLENLTGSNSPLHF.

This clonotype was counted a few times. In nucleotides, the CDR3 is TGTGCCAGCGGACTAGCGGGAGCTCGGGAGACCCAGTACTTC. Its translation is CASGLAGARETQYF. The V and J genes are TRBV11-2 and TRBJ2-7; 13 nucleotides agree with TRBD2. TRBJ2-5 explains the end of the DNA better; the J call may be wrong. This CDR3 spans 14 amino acids. CDR1 is SGHAT, CDR2 FQNNGV, per germline.

V gene TRBV4-1 combines with J gene TRBJ2-3; 7 nucleotides match TRBD2. V shed 4 bases, J shed 2 bases, and the junction held 12 bases outside the gene matches. Germline V gene data show CDR1 as MGHRA and CDR2 as YSYEKL. This CDR3 has 17 amino acids. CDR3 amino acids: CASSRSGAGESTDTQYF. The CDR3 DNA reads as TGCGCCAGCAGCCGATCTGGGGCGGGAGAGTCCACAGATACGCAGTATTTT.

Written as DNA, the CDR3 is TGTGCCAGCAGTGACATCGGCGGGAGGGCCTCCTACAATGAGCAGTTCTTC. Translated: CASSDIGGRASYNEQFF. The chain combines TRBV25-1 with TRBJ2-1; 9 nucleotides match TRBD2. CDR1 MGHDK and CDR2 SYGVNS come from the germline V gene. The CDR3 is 17 residues long. With 3 bases clipped from V and 0 bases from J, the junction kept 6 bases outside the gene matches.

The gene calls are TRBV7-2 and TRBJ2-1, with 11 bases lining up with TRBD1. The CDR3 totals 15 residues. Germline V gives CDR1 SGHTA, CDR2 FQGNSA. After removal of 4 bases from V and 10 bases from J, the junction contained 9 bases not matched to a gene. The CDR3 DNA reads TGTGCCAGCAGCTACCCGGACAGGGGGCTTCTGGAGCAGTTCTTC. The encoded protein is CASSYPDRGLLEQFF.